The T cell receptor beta chain under discussion was sequenced for a study of beta chain features in type 1 diabetes. Expressed TCRB transcripts were sequenced because the entire RNA isolate underwent reverse transcription. The data were produced by immunoSEQ multiplex PCR, yet TCRdb's version contains in-frame clones alone and is incomplete. The data show nearly 250,000 clones, around an eighth seen once. The receptor was isolated from a woman aged 40 to 50 in good health. Input material: naive CD4+ T cells from blood.

DNA for the CDR3: TGTGCCAGCAGCTTAGAGGCAGGGTCCACTGAAGCTTTCTTT. Translated: CASSLEAGSTEAFF. The chain employs TRBV7-2 and TRBJ1-1; D is possibly TRBD1 (5 bases). V was trimmed by 1 base and J by 4 bases, leaving 10 bases between them. This CDR3 has 14 residues. Germline V gives CDR1 SGHTA, CDR2 FQGNSA. The variable domain in full, with the rest retrieved from reference TRBV7-2 and TRBJ1-1, is GAGVSQSPSNKVTEKGKDVELRCDPISGHTALYWYRQSLGQGLEFLIYFQGNSAPDKSGLPSDRFSAERTGGSVSTLTIQRTQQEDSAVYLCASSLEAGSTEAFFGQGTRLTVV.